This is a list of T cell receptor beta chains from one sample in a study of T cell changes during pregnancy in multiple sclerosis. This table comes from immunoSEQ multiplex PCR, and its TCRdb copy is limited to in-frame clones, with some not included. Among about 120,000 clones listed, 92% were seen once. This specimen was peripheral blood, taken in the third trimester of pregnancy. Every receptor here comes from a female donor with multiple sclerosis, enrolled in a pregnancy study. Both conserved end residues are part of each CDR3. A D gene is named only where the DNA matches it firmly. The size of a clone is reported for some rows only, either as once, few or many, or as a class for expanded clones.

size	D	V	J	DNA	CDR3
NA	NA	TRBV6-6	TRBJ1-1	TGTGCCAGCAGCTATTTGGCTGAAGCTTTCTTT	CASSYLAEAFF
NA	TRBD1	TRBV5-1	TRBJ2-1	TGCGCCAGCAGCTTCCGGGACAGGGGTTACAATGAGCAGTTCTTC	CASSFRDRGYNEQFF
NA	NA	TRBV28	TRBJ1-1	TGTAGTACAGGGTCCACTGAAGCTTTCTTT	CSTGSTEAFF
NA	TRBD1	TRBV2	TRBJ2-5	TGTGCCAGCAGGGACCTGGACAGGGGCTTCCAAGAGACCCAGTACTTC	CASRDLDRGFQETQYF
NA	TRBD1	TRBV7-8	TRBJ1-2	TGTGCCAGCAGCTGGACAGGGGGCGACTATGGCTACACCTTC	CASSWTGGDYGYTF
NA	TRBD1	TRBV9	TRBJ1-6	TGTGCCAGCAGCGCAACAGGGGCTTCACCCCTCCACTTT	CASSATGASPLHF
NA	NA	TRBV30	TRBJ1-1	TGTGCCTGGAGTGTGAGTAGGGAGACTTTCTTT	CAWSVSRETFF
once	TRBD1	TRBV5-5	TRBJ2-1	TGTGCCAGCAGCCGATATACAGGGGGCCTCTCCTACAATGAGCAGTTCTTC	CASSRYTGGLSYNEQFF
NA	NA	TRBV5-4	TRBJ1-1	TGTGCCAGCGCGTCCCTTGGGGGCCCGACGAATAGGGTTGACACTGAAGCTTTCTTT	CASASLGGPTNRVDTEAFF
once	NA	TRBV5-1	TRBJ2-3	TGCGCCAGCAGCCCGGAGGAGCGGCCTTGGAGCACAGATACGCAGTATTTT	CASSPEERPWSTDTQYF
once	NA	TRBV7-9	TRBJ1-5	TGTGCCAGCAGCTCGCCGGACAGATATAGCAATCAGCCCCAGCATTTT	CASSSPDRYSNQPQHF
NA	NA	TRBV18	TRBJ2-5	TGTGCCAGCTCACCCCCGACAGGCCAAGAGACCCAGTACTTC	CASSPPTGQETQYF
NA	NA	TRBV30	TRBJ2-6	TGTGCCTGGTTTCTCTCTGGGGCCAACGTCCTGACTTTC	CAWFLSGANVLTF
NA	NA	TRBV7-6	TRBJ2-3	TGTGCCAGCAGCTTAGGTCTCGGGGAAGGCGCAGATACGCAGTATTTT	CASSLGLGEGADTQYF
NA	TRBD2	TRBV15	TRBJ2-3	TGTGCCACCAGCCCCCGGACTAGCGGGAGGATTGACACGCAGTATTTT	CATSPRTSGRIDTQYF
NA	TRBD1	TRBV7-7	TRBJ2-7	TGTGCCAGCAGCTCGGGACAGCACTCCTACGAGCAGTACTTC	CASSSGQHSYEQYF
NA	NA	TRBV15	TRBJ2-1	TGTGCCACCAGCAGAGATAAGCTGGACTCGGGGTTCTTC	CATSRDKLDSGFF
few	TRBD2	TRBV30	TRBJ2-7	TGTGCCTGGAGTTTCGGGGGGGGATCCTACGAGCAGTACTTC	CAWSFGGGSYEQYF
NA	TRBD1	TRBV5-8	TRBJ1-1	TGTGCCAGCAGCCCGGGACAGGTGAACACTGAAGCTTTCTTT	CASSPGQVNTEAFF
NA	NA	TRBV9	TRBJ2-2	TGTGCCAGCAGCGTAGAACTTCCCGGGGAGCTGTTTTTT	CASSVELPGELFF
NA	NA	TRBV29-1	TRBJ1-1	TGCAGCGCTACTAGGGCTACTAACACTGAAGCTTTCTTT	CSATRATNTEAFF
NA	TRBD1	TRBV5-6	TRBJ2-6	TGTGCCAGCAGCTTGCAGGGGGCAGGGGCTGGGGCCAACGTCCTGACTTTC	CASSLQGAGAGANVLTF
few	NA	TRBV7-8	TRBJ2-6	TGTGCCAGCAGTTCGGGACTTCTGCCGGCCAACGTCCTGACTTTC	CASSSGLLPANVLTF
NA	TRBD2	TRBV7-2	TRBJ2-7	TGTGCCAGCAGCTTATTTGGAGTGAGCGGGGTTGCCTACGAGCAGTACTTC	CASSLFGVSGVAYEQYF
NA	NA	TRBV2	TRBJ2-5	TGTGCCAGCAGTGAAGACAGGGCGGTCGAGACCCAGTACTTC	CASSEDRAVETQYF
once	NA	TRBV27	TRBJ2-7	TGTGCCAGCAGTTTCACTAGGGCCAGGACCAACTCCTACGAGCAGTACTTC	CASSFTRARTNSYEQYF
NA	NA	TRBV5-4	TRBJ2-3	TGTGCCAGCAGCTTGCGCGAGACAGATACGCAGTATTTT	CASSLRETDTQYF
NA	NA	TRBV19	TRBJ1-2	TGTGCCAGTAGTGCAAACAGGGAGCTGTATGGCTACACCTTC	CASSANRELYGYTF
NA	NA	TRBV27	TRBJ2-7	TGTGCCAGCAGCTATCCGGGGGGCGGGCAGTACTTC	CASSYPGGGQYF
NA	NA	TRBV30	TRBJ1-2	TGTGCCTGGACCGACAGTACCAACTATGGCTACACCTTC	CAWTDSTNYGYTF
NA	TRBD1	TRBV30	TRBJ1-1	TGTGCCTGGAGTGTTACAGGGGCCACTGAAGCTTTCTTT	CAWSVTGATEAFF
once	NA	TRBV6-1	TRBJ1-5	TGTGCCAGCAGTGACAGAGACAGAGGAACCTATAGCAATCAGCCCCAGCATTTT	CASSDRDRGTYSNQPQHF
NA	NA	TRBV6-1	TRBJ2-7	TGTGCCAGCAGTGAAGGGGGGCCCAGTTACGAGCAGTACTTC	CASSEGGPSYEQYF
once	NA	TRBV5-1	TRBJ1-5	TGCGCCAGCAGCTTGGAGTGGGGAGGCAATCAGCCCCAGCATTTT	CASSLEWGGNQPQHF
NA	NA	TRBV25-1	TRBJ2-1	TGTGCCAGCAGTTTTTATGAGTCGGGGGTCGAGTTCGAGCAGTTCTTC	CASSFYESGVEFEQFF
NA	NA	TRBV6-6	TRBJ2-1	TGTGCCAGCAGTTACTCGGGTAGCGGAATCTACAATGAGCAGTTCTTC	CASSYSGSGIYNEQFF
NA	NA	TRBV5-1	TRBJ1-1	TGCGCCAGCAGTTCGACACCACAGGGAATGAACACTGAAGCTTTCTTT	CASSSTPQGMNTEAFF
NA	TRBD2	TRBV28	TRBJ2-3	TGTGCCAGCAAATCGGCGAATGGACTAGCAACGGATACGCAGTATTTT	CASKSANGLATDTQYF
NA	NA	TRBV15	TRBJ1-5	TGTGCCACCAGCAGAGATATACCGACAAACAATCAGCCCCAGCATTTT	CATSRDIPTNNQPQHF
NA	NA	TRBV5-1	TRBJ1-1	TGCGCCAGCAGCTGGGGCGGGGGGACGCCTGAAGCTTTCTTT	CASSWGGGTPEAFF
NA	TRBD2	TRBV9	TRBJ2-1	TGTGCCAGCAGCGTAGCTTTAGCGGGGGGGCGTGGGTCCTACAATGAGCAGTTCTTC	CASSVALAGGRGSYNEQFF
NA	NA	TRBV6-1	TRBJ2-5	TGTGCCAGCAGTGAAAGGGGGGGAGGTGGTAAGACCCAGTACTTC	CASSERGGGGKTQYF
NA	TRBD1	TRBV6-6	TRBJ2-5	TGTGCCAGCACCACAGGGGTGGGGTTCCAAGAGACCCAGTACTTC	CASTTGVGFQETQYF
NA	NA	TRBV10-3	TRBJ2-7	TGTGCCATCAGTGAGCAGGGGTCCTACGAGCAGTACTTC	CAISEQGSYEQYF
NA	TRBD2	TRBV9	TRBJ2-7	TGTGCCAGCAGCCCCGCGGGGCGGGAGGCCTACGAGCAGTACTTC	CASSPAGREAYEQYF
NA	TRBD1	TRBV18	TRBJ1-1	TGTGCCAGTTTACCGACAGGGGTGGGTAACACTGAAGCTTTCTTT	CASLPTGVGNTEAFF
NA	NA	TRBV29-1	TRBJ1-1	TGCAGCGTTGGGACAGCCATGAACACTGAAGCTTTCTTT	CSVGTAMNTEAFF
NA	TRBD2	TRBV19	TRBJ2-3	TGTGCCAGTAGTACCCTAGCGGGAGGCCTTATAGATACGCAGTATTTT	CASSTLAGGLIDTQYF